This TCR beta chain emerged from a study of follicular helper T cells after annual influenza vaccination. The CDR3 length is 11 residues. V dropped 0 bases and J dropped 4 bases, with 2 bases sitting between them. Per germline, CDR1 GTSNPN and CDR2 SVGIG (reference sequence). Profiled with immunoSEQ multiplex PCR; TCRdb holds only in-frame clones, not every one. This table holds under 15,000 clones, about 80% found once. Time point specified: 2015-2016 season, pre-vaccination. The specimen was CXCR5+ CD38- circulating T follicular helper cells from blood, collected on the day of influenza vaccination. Sample subset: circulating Tfh, non-naive CD4+CXCR5+PD-1+ (ICOS+CD38+ or ICOS-CD38-). The rearrangement joins TRBV30 to TRBJ2-3; D remains ambiguous. The TCR was taken from an adult who received the influenza vaccine. CDR3 sequence reads: CAWSVSDTQYF. In DNA, the CDR3 is TGTGCCTGGAGTGTATCAGATACGCAGTATTTT.